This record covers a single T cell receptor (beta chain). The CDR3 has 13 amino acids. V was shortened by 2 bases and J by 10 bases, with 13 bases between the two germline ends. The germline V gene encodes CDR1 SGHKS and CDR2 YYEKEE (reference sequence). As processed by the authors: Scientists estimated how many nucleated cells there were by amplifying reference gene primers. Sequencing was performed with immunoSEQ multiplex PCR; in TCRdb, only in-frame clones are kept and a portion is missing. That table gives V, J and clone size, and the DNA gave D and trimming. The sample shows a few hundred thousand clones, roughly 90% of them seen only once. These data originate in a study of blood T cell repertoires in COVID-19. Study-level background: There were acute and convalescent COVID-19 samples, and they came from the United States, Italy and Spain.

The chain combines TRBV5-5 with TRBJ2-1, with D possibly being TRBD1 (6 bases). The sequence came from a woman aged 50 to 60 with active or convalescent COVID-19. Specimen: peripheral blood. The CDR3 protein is CASSFGTPTEQFF. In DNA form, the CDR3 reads TGTGCCAGCAGCTTCGGGACACCAACCGAGCAGTTCTTC.